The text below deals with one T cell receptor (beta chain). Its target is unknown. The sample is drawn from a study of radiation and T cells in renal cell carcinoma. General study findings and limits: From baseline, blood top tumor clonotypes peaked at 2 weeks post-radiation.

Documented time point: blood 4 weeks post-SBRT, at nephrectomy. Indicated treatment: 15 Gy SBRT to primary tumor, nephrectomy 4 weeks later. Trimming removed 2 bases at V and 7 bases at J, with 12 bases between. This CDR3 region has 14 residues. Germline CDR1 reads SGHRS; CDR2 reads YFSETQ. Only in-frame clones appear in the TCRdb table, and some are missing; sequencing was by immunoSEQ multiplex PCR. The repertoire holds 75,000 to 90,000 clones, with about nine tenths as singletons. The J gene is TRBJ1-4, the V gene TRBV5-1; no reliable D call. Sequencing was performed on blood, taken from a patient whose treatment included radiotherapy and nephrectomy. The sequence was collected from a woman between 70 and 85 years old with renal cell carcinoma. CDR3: CASSLQTPSEKLFF. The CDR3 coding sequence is TGCGCCAGCAGCTTACAGACGCCTTCTGAAAAACTGTTTTTT.